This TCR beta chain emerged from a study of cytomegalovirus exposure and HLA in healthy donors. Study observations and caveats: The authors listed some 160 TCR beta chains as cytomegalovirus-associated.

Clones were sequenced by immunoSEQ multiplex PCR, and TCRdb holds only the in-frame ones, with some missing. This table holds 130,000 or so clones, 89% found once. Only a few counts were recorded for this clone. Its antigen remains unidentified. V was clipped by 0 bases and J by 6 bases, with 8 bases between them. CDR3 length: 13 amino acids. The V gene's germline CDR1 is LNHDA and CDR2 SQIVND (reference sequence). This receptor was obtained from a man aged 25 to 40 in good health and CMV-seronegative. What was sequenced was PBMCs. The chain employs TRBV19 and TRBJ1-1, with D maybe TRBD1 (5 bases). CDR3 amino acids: CASSIDLRAEAFF. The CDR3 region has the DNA TGTGCCAGTAGTATAGATCTCAGGGCTGAAGCTTTCTTT. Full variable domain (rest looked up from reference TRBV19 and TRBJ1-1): DGGITQSPKYLFRKEGQNVTLSCEQNLNHDAMYWYRQDPGQGLRLIYYSQIVNDFQKGDIAEGYSVSREKKESFPLTVTSAQKNPTAFYLCASSIDLRAEAFFGQGTRLTVV.